The entry that follows covers one TCR beta chain sequence. The data stem from a study of blood T cell repertoires in COVID-19. Only in-frame clones appear in the TCRdb table, and some are missing; sequencing was by immunoSEQ multiplex PCR. The repertoire holds under 250,000 clones, with 87% as singletons. After removal of 6 bases from V and 0 bases from J, the junction contained 2 bases not matched to a gene. This CDR3 is 13 amino acids long. Germline CDR1 is MNHEY and CDR2 is SVGAGI. The age range of participants was about 18 to 100 years, with residence in under 30 US areas. The TCR originated in a woman aged 30 to 39 with acute COVID-19. The chain carries TRBV6-5 and TRBJ2-7; 7 nucleotides match TRBD1. Material: PBMCs or T cells enriched from blood (not recorded which). The CDR3 spells CASSRGSSYEQYF. The CDR3 nucleotides read TGTGCCAGCAGCAGGGGGTCCTCCTACGAGCAGTACTTC.